This TCR beta chain was captured in a study of cytomegalovirus exposure and HLA in healthy donors. The study, taken as a whole, reports: There were around 160 TCR beta chains listed as cytomegalovirus-associated.

The study ran its PCR with 60 Vbeta and 13 Jbeta primers. TCRdb's copy holds only in-frame clones and misses some; the assay was immunoSEQ multiplex PCR. The sample lists 85,000 to 100,000 clones, about 79% seen once, with approximately 3.4% in the top ten. Worth noting for this clone: Antigen unknown.

V was pared by 5 bases and J by 2 bases, with 16 bases between. The CDR3 length is 16 residues. The germline CDR1 and CDR2 sequences are SEHNR and FQNEAQ (reference sequence). This TCR derives from a male donor in good health and CMV-seropositive. V usage is TRBV7-9 and J usage is TRBJ1-5; D remains ambiguous. The sample taken for sequencing was PBMCs. CDR3 sequence reads: CASSALDGWRNQPQHF. The CDR3 nucleotides read TGTGCCAGCAGCGCCCTAGACGGTTGGCGCAATCAGCCCCAGCATTTT.